Below are 30 T cell receptor beta chains sequenced from a single sample in a study of CD8 T cells in ankylosing spondylitis. Findings of the study overall: What seemed typical of ankylosing spondylitis blood was a TCR beta motif built from 7 or 8 highly homologous variants.

These receptors are not linked to any known antigen. One entry per CDR3 protein results from TCRdb running MiXCR on the 5' RACE reads. Of around 770,000 distinct CDR3 sequences in the sample, around a fifth are singletons; the top ten hold around a fifth. The sample consisted of blood, either unsorted or a sorted T cell fraction (not recorded which). These receptors came from a male donor with ankylosing spondylitis.

J is TRBJ1-5 and V is TRBV5-6; tentative D call: TRBD1 (5 bases). The ends were cut back, 2 bases at V and 0 bases at J, with 9 bases in the middle. This CDR3 has 15 amino acids. CDR1 is SGHDT and CDR2 is YYEEEE in the germline V gene. In nucleotides, the CDR3 is TGTGCCAGCAGCTTCGGGGGAAATAGCAATCAGCCCCAGCATTTT. Protein product: CASSFGGNSNQPQHF.

This clonotype was seen a handful of times. The chain combines TRBV4-1 with TRBJ2-7; 7 bases fit TRBD1. V shed 1 base and J 0 bases; nucleotides not matched to a gene: 3. CDR1 is MGHRA, CDR2 YSYEKL, per germline. CDR3 length equals 15 residues. The chain's CDR3 is CASSQVRDSSYEQYF. DNA for the CDR3: TGCGCCAGCAGCCAAGTTCGGGACAGCTCCTACGAGCAGTACTTC.

In its sample, this clonotype was seen a few times. The genes are TRBV28 and TRBJ2-1; 9 nucleotides agree with TRBD1. Trimming took 5 bases from V and 10 from J; bases not matched to a gene: 15. CDR3 size: 16 residues. Germline V gene lookup returns CDR1 MDHEN and CDR2 SYDVKM. This CDR3 is CASSPTLGTGYPEQFF. DNA for the CDR3: TGTGCCAGCAGTCCCACCCTCGGGACAGGGTACCCGGAGCAGTTCTTC.

This clonotype came up a few times. The chain employs TRBV7-9 and TRBJ1-1, with D perhaps TRBD1 (5 bases). V was shortened by 1 base and J by 0 bases, with 15 bases between the two germline ends. The CDR3 is made up of 17 amino acids. In germline, CDR1 is SEHNR, CDR2 FQNEAQ (reference sequence). CDR3 in amino acids: CASSLGLVREVNTEAFF. CDR3 nucleotide sequence: TGTGCCAGCAGCTTAGGGCTAGTCAGGGAGGTGAACACTGAAGCTTTCTTT.

This clonotype was seen a handful of times. V gene TRBV12-3 or TRBV12-4 combines with J gene TRBJ1-2, with a weak D call TRBD1 (6 bases). Trimming shortened V by 5 bases and J by 5 bases, and 18 bases separated the two germline ends. This CDR3 is built from 15 residues. CDR3 sequence (DNA): TGTGCCAGCAGTCCAGAGGGGGGCCCTTGGTATGGCTACACCTTC. This codes for CASSPEGGPWYGYTF.

The rearrangement links TRBV9 to TRBJ2-2; D unresolved. Trimming pared 0 bases from V and 6 bases from J, leaving 9 bases between. CDR1 and CDR2 (germline): SGDLS, YYNGEE. This CDR3 region has 14 residues. In nucleotides, the CDR3 is TGTGCCAGCAGCGTAGCTACGCAGGCCGGGGAGCTGTTTTTT. Amino acid sequence: CASSVATQAGELFF.

The CDR3 DNA reads as TGCAGTGCTATGGGCCTAACGGCTTATGGCTACACCTTC. Protein sequence: CSAMGLTAYGYTF. This chain connects TRBV20-1 to TRBJ1-2; D unclear. Trimming cost V 4 bases and J 5 bases, with 14 bases left between them. The germline V gene encodes CDR1 DFQATT and CDR2 SNEGSKA (reference sequence). The length of the CDR3 is 13 residues.

The chain has TRBV4-1 and TRBJ2-7, with 7 bases identical to TRBD1. Germline V gene sequence: CDR1 MGHRA, CDR2 YSYEKL. J gave up 3 bases and V 4 bases, and 15 bases lay outside the gene matches. This CDR3 is 17 amino acids long. The chain's CDR3 is CASSRGSTGTLLYEQYF. As DNA, the CDR3 is TGCGCCAGCAGCCGTGGATCGACAGGGACCCTCCTCTACGAGCAGTACTTC.

The rearrangement uses TRBV29-1 and TRBJ2-7, with D maybe TRBD2 (8 bases). Trimming shortened V by 5 bases and J by 0 bases, and 17 bases separated the two germline ends. Germline assignment: CDR1 SQVTM and CDR2 ANQGSEA. The CDR3 extends over 15 amino acids. CDR3: CSVSGGAGGSYEQYF. The CDR3 DNA reads as TGCAGCGTTTCGGGGGGGGCAGGGGGCTCCTACGAGCAGTACTTC.

The rearrangement uses TRBV12-5 and TRBJ2-7; D remains ambiguous. With 3 bases removed from V and 5 bases from J, the gap between germline ends came to 8 bases. From germline, CDR1 is LGHNT and CDR2 FRNRAP. CDR3 length equals 12 residues. This CDR3 reads CASGFVENEQYF. The CDR3 DNA reads TGTGCTAGTGGTTTCGTCGAGAACGAGCAGTACTTC.

The CDR3 spells CATSNPTALEQFF. In DNA form, the CDR3 reads TGTGCCACCAGCAATCCGACTGCGCTTGAGCAGTTCTTC. The J gene is TRBJ2-1, the V gene TRBV15; D gene ambiguous. CDR3 length: 13 amino acids. Germline lookup yields CDR1 LNHNV and CDR2 YYDKDF (reference sequence). Deletions cut 4 bases from V and 9 bases from J, with 13 bases between.

Ten or more counts support this clonotype. The chain has TRBV2 and TRBJ2-1, with TRBD2 matching over 14 bases. CDR3 length: 14 residues. After removal of 6 bases from V and 9 bases from J, the junction contained 4 bases not matched to a gene. In germline, CDR1 is SNHLY, CDR2 FYNNEI. The CDR3 region is CASRGTSGSTEQFF. CDR3 nucleotides: TGTGCCAGCAGGGGGACTAGCGGGAGTACTGAGCAGTTCTTC.

The V call is TRBV12-3 or TRBV12-4, the J call TRBJ2-5; no clear D. The V end was cut by 2 bases, the J end by 1 base, with 14 bases between. The CDR3 totals 16 residues. CDR3 sequence: CASSLSSLVAQETQYF. CDR3 DNA sequence: TGTGCCAGCAGTTTATCCTCGCTAGTCGCCCAAGAGACCCAGTACTTC.

This clonotype was counted at least ten times. The rearrangement uses TRBV20-1 and TRBJ1-1; possible D gene TRBD1, 6 bases. V was clipped by 7 bases and J by 1 base, with 19 bases between them. This CDR3 has 15 amino acids. Germline CDR1 is DFQATT and CDR2 is SNEGSKA (reference sequence). CDR3: CSGLTGTPGNTEAFF. The DNA for the CDR3 is TGCAGTGGCCTCACAGGGACCCCGGGGAACACTGAAGCTTTCTTT.

This clonotype was counted a few times. This sequence joins TRBV6-2 or TRBV6-3 and TRBJ2-7, with 7 bases lining up with TRBD2. Germline V lookup: CDR1 MNHEY, CDR2 SVGEGT. Losses at the gene ends were 4 bases for V and 4 bases for J; bases not matched to a gene: 4. There are 13 residues in the CDR3. The CDR3 region has the DNA TGTGCCAGCAGTTTCGGACTAGGATACGAGCAGTACTTC. Protein sequence: CASSFGLGYEQYF.

In this sample, this clonotype turned up a few times. The chain has TRBV6-1 and TRBJ2-3; possible D gene TRBD2, 6 bases. This CDR3 is built from 14 residues. The V and J ends lost 0 bases and 6 bases respectively, with 10 bases between them. Germline assignment: CDR1 MNHNS and CDR2 SASEGT. This CDR3 is CASSEATGADTQYF. The CDR3 coding sequence is TGTGCCAGCAGTGAAGCGACGGGAGCGGATACGCAGTATTTT.

This chain connects TRBV6-1 to TRBJ1-2; D is unclear. Trimming removed 3 bases at V and 3 bases at J, with 14 bases between. The CDR3 totals 15 residues. The V gene's germline CDR1 is MNHNS and CDR2 SASEGT. The CDR3 region is CASSDAYLGDYGYTF. As DNA, the CDR3 is TGTGCCAGCAGTGATGCATACCTGGGAGACTATGGCTACACCTTC.

The V and J genes are TRBV24-1 and TRBJ1-2, with 10 bases lining up with TRBD1. V lost 7 bases and J lost 4; bases outside the gene matches: 5. The CDR3 spans 14 residues. Germline V gene lookup returns CDR1 KGHDR and CDR2 SFDVKD. The chain's CDR3 is CATRQGTGVYGYTF. For the CDR3, the DNA is TGTGCCACCAGGCAGGGGACAGGGGTCTATGGCTACACCTTC.

The rearrangement links TRBV20-1 to TRBJ2-5, with a possible D match to TRBD1 (5 bases). Germline lookup yields CDR1 DFQATT and CDR2 SNEGSKA (reference sequence). V dropped 2 bases and J dropped 5 bases, with 9 bases sitting between them. This CDR3 spans 12 amino acids. CDR3 in amino acids: CSARIRQETQYF. The DNA of the CDR3 is TGCAGTGCTAGAATTCGACAGGAGACCCAGTACTTC.

J is TRBJ1-2 and V is TRBV7-9; D possibly corresponds to TRBD1 (5 bases). V was trimmed by 6 bases and J by 8 bases, leaving 19 bases between them. This CDR3 region has 14 residues. Looked up from germline, CDR1 is SEHNR and CDR2 is FQNEAQ (reference sequence). As DNA, the CDR3 is TGTGCCAGCAGTCCTGGGACGGTCATGGGGGGCTACACCTTC. Amino acids: CASSPGTVMGGYTF.

This clonotype was detected a few times. V and J are TRBV24-1 and TRBJ2-5, with TRBD1 matching over 12 bases. CDR1 KGHDR and CDR2 SFDVKD come from the germline V gene. This CDR3 has 15 amino acids. The ends lost 3 bases at V and 9 bases at J; junction bases unmatched: 7. CDR3 nucleotide sequence: TGTGCCACCAGTGATCGGGACAGGGGGCAAGGGGCCCAGTACTTC. This encodes CATSDRDRGQGAQYF.

This clonotype was seen once. V gene TRBV5-1 combines with J gene TRBJ2-7, with 7 bases that match TRBD2. This CDR3 contains 12 residues. V trimming: 3 bases; J trimming: 6 bases; junction bases outside the gene matches: 3. Germline CDR1 and CDR2: SGHRS and YFSETQ. In DNA form, the CDR3 reads TGCGCCAGCAGCTGGGAGGGCACCGAGCAGTACTTC. It is translated as CASSWEGTEQYF.

V and J are TRBV3-1 and TRBJ2-7, with 7 bases identical to TRBD1. The CDR3 covers 17 residues. J was trimmed by 4 bases and V by 1 base; bases with no gene match: 13. CDR1 LGHDT and CDR2 YNNKEL come from the germline V gene (reference sequence). The CDR3 nucleotides are TGTGCCAGCAGCCAAGGAGGGACAGCGCTTAGGTCTTACGAGCAGTACTTC. Translating gives CASSQGGTALRSYEQYF.

This clonotype was found a few times. The gene calls are TRBV13 and TRBJ2-5, with a tentative D call TRBD2 (7 bases). The CDR3 runs to 15 residues. Trimming took off 5 bases at V and 12 bases at J, with 25 bases between the two ends. Germline V gives CDR1 PRHDT, CDR2 FYEKMQ (reference sequence). The CDR3 region is CASSLEGTGRVKKYF. The CDR3, as DNA: TGTGCCAGCAGCCTTGAGGGAACAGGGAGGGTGAAAAAGTACTTC.

This chain uses TRBV5-1 with TRBJ2-5; 9 nucleotides agree with TRBD2. V was clipped by 5 bases and J by 1 base; unmatched bases: 6. Per the germline V gene, CDR1 is SGHRS and CDR2 is YFSETQ. The CDR3 covers 15 residues. The CDR3 here is CASRRREGPQETQYF. DNA for the CDR3: TGCGCCAGCAGGAGGCGGGAGGGCCCCCAAGAGACCCAGTACTTC. Drawing the rest from reference TRBV5-1 and TRBJ2-5, the complete variable domain is KAGVTQTPRYLIKTRGQQVTLSCSPISGHRSVSWYQQTPGQGLQFLFEYFSETQRNKGNFPGRFSGRQFSNSRSEMNVSTLELGDSALYLCASRRREGPQETQYFGPGTRLLVL.

The V and J genes are TRBV6-2 or TRBV6-3 and TRBJ2-3; TRBD2 might be the D (7 bases). There are 16 residues in the CDR3. Trimming took 0 bases from V and 3 from J, leaving 13 bases between them. The germline V gene has CDR1 MNHEY and CDR2 SVGEGT. The CDR3 loop is CASSYSGGAVTDTQYF. CDR3 sequence (DNA): TGTGCCAGCAGTTACTCGGGGGGGGCTGTGACAGATACGCAGTATTTT.

This clonotype has more than one count but fewer than ten. This chain links TRBV7-9 with TRBJ2-2; D perhaps matches TRBD1 (5 bases). This CDR3 spans 13 amino acids. Trimming took off 8 bases at V and 5 bases at J, with 12 bases between the two ends. CDR1 is SEHNR and CDR2 is FQNEAQ in the germline V gene (reference sequence). The chain's CDR3 is CASRARATGELFF. CDR3 nucleotides: TGTGCCAGCCGGGCCAGGGCTACCGGGGAGCTGTTTTTT.

This clonotype was observed a handful of times. The chain has TRBV15 and TRBJ2-2; 7 bases match TRBD2. Germline lookup yields CDR1 LNHNV and CDR2 YYDKDF (reference sequence). V was clipped by 7 bases and J by 5 bases; unmatched bases: 7. The CDR3 totals 14 residues. The CDR3: CATKRDAETGELFF. Written as DNA, the CDR3 is TGTGCCACCAAGCGGGACGCGGAGACCGGGGAGCTGTTTTTT.

This clonotype was counted only a few times. The chain couples TRBV5-6 to TRBJ2-5; possible D gene TRBD2, 6 bases. The CDR3 loop spans 13 amino acids. CDR1 SGHDT and CDR2 YYEEEE come from the germline V gene. V lost 4 bases and J 5 bases, leaving 12 bases between the germline ends. CDR3 sequence (DNA): TGTGCCAGCAGCCCTTGGGACTCGGAGACCCAGTACTTC. It yields the protein CASSPWDSETQYF.

There are a few counts of this clonotype. The V gene is TRBV7-2, the J gene TRBJ2-1; 7 bases map to TRBD2. The CDR3 is 17 residues long. Per the germline V gene, CDR1 is SGHTA and CDR2 is FQGNSA. V dropped 1 base and J dropped 4; count of bases not matched to a gene: 10. The DNA for the CDR3 is TGTGCCAGCAGCTTAGGTATATCTAGCGGAAAGTACAATGAGCAGTTCTTC. Encoded protein: CASSLGISSGKYNEQFF.